This passage covers 16 T cell receptor beta chains from one sample sequenced in a study of response to subunit inactivated influenza vaccine. Each CDR3 protein gets one entry after TCRdb re-called the RT-PCR reads with MiXCR. The sample carries around 150,000 distinct CDR3 sequences, roughly 10% recorded once. The material sequenced was non-naive T cells sorted from PBMCs, taken 45 days after vaccination. All receptors derive from a middle-aged man who received an inactivated influenza vaccine.

The chain combines TRBV2 with TRBJ2-3, with TRBD2 matching 7 bases. V shed 6 bases, J shed 0 bases, and the junction held 3 bases outside the gene matches. This CDR3 is 14 amino acids long. The germline V gene encodes CDR1 SNHLY and CDR2 FYNNEI. The CDR3 spells CASRTSSSTDTQYF. CDR3 in DNA: TGTGCCAGCAGGACTAGCTCAAGCACAGATACGCAGTATTTT.

This clonotype was counted many times. The chain uses TRBV12-3 or TRBV12-4 and TRBJ2-3; 8 bases align to TRBD2. The trim removed 7 bases at V and 4 bases at J, leaving 4 bases unmatched. The CDR3 totals 13 residues. CDR3 amino acids: CASMSRGADTQYF. The CDR3 DNA sequence: TGTGCCAGCATGTCGCGGGGGGCAGATACGCAGTATTTT.

This chain links TRBV7-2 with TRBJ1-4; D remains ambiguous. The V end was cut by 0 bases, the J end by 5 bases, with 4 bases between. Looked up from germline, CDR1 is SGHTA and CDR2 is FQGNSA. The CDR3 spans 13 residues. CDR3 region: CASSLAANEKLFF. CDR3 coding DNA: TGTGCCAGCAGCTTAGCTGCAAATGAAAAACTGTTTTTT.

The table lists this clonotype with many counts. V and J are TRBV3-1 and TRBJ2-1, with D unresolved. The CDR3 spans 14 residues. Per the germline V gene, CDR1 is LGHDT and CDR2 is YNNKEL (reference sequence). V was shortened by 0 bases and J by 5 bases, with 8 bases between the two germline ends. The CDR3 nucleotides are TGTGCCAGCAGCCAAGATTGGGCAAACAATGAGCAGTTCTTC. Translated, it gives CASSQDWANNEQFF.

This clonotype has ten or more counts. The V call is TRBV10-3, the J call TRBJ1-2; D is uncertain. Trimming removed 4 bases at V and 7 bases at J, with 7 bases between. CDR1 ENHRY and CDR2 SYGVKD come from the germline V gene. The CDR3 consists of 11 residues. The CDR3 protein is CAISVLSGYTF. Here the CDR3 DNA reads TGTGCCATCAGTGTTTTAAGTGGCTACACCTTC.

This clonotype was counted only a few times. V gene TRBV2 combines with J gene TRBJ2-7; a weak D match, TRBD1 (6 bases). Trimming took off 6 bases at V and 3 bases at J, with 27 bases between the two ends. Germline-derived CDR1 and CDR2 are SNHLY and FYNNEI. The CDR3 runs 18 residues. CDR3 coding DNA: TGTGCCAGCAGCCTAGGACTTAAACCGACAGGTTTTGACTACGAGCAGTACTTC. Protein sequence: CASSLGLKPTGFDYEQYF. The full variable domain, rest sourced from reference TRBV2 and TRBJ2-7, is EPEVTQTPSHQVTQMGQEVILRCVPISNHLYFYWYRQILGQKVEFLVSFYNNEISEKSEIFDDQFSVERPDGSNFTLKIRSTKLEDSAMYFCASSLGLKPTGFDYEQYFGPGTRLTVT.

In its sample, this clonotype was seen many times. CDR3 sequence reads: CASGPGLADTGELFF. The CDR3 bases are TGTGCTAGTGGTCCCGGACTAGCGGACACCGGGGAGCTGTTTTTT. This chain joins TRBV12-5 and TRBJ2-2, with 10 bases fitting TRBD2. CDR1 and CDR2 (germline): LGHNT, FRNRAP. V shed 5 bases and J 3 bases; nucleotides not matched to a gene: 3. The CDR3 consists of 15 residues. The complete variable domain, with remaining parts taken from reference TRBV12-5 and TRBJ2-2, reads DARVTQTPRHKVTEMGQEVTMRCQPILGHNTVFWYRQTMMQGLELLAYFRNRAPLDDSGMPKDRFSAEMPDATLATLKIQPSEPRDSAVYFCASGPGLADTGELFFGEGSRLTVL.

At least ten counts were recorded for this clonotype. The V and J genes are TRBV25-1 and TRBJ1-1, with D perhaps TRBD1 (5 bases). V was cut by 5 bases and J by 1 base, with 11 bases left in between. The CDR3 has 14 residues. Germline CDR1 reads MGHDK; CDR2 reads SYGVNS. CDR3 bases: TGTGCCAGCAGTTTTGAGGGGTCGAACACTGAAGCTTTCTTT. The encoded protein is CASSFEGSNTEAFF.

This clonotype was seen repeatedly, ten times or more. The chain has TRBV5-1 and TRBJ2-5; D is ambiguous. The V gene lost 0 bases and the J gene lost 5 bases, with 11 bases spanning the gap. CDR3 size: 14 residues. Germline CDR1 is SGHRS and CDR2 is YFSETQ. In nucleotides, the CDR3 is TGCGCCAGCAGCTTGGAAGGCCGTGGGGAGACCCAGTACTTC. Translated: CASSLEGRGETQYF.

This clonotype was picked up many times. The chain uses TRBV7-6 and TRBJ2-1, with D uncertain. CDR3 length equals 14 residues. V was shortened by 3 bases and J by 4 bases, with 10 bases between the two germline ends. CDR1 is SGHVS and CDR2 is FNYEAQ in the germline V gene. The CDR3 region has the DNA TGTGCCAGCAGCTTGGGTGACGCATACAATGAGCAGTTCTTC. Protein: CASSLGDAYNEQFF.

This clonotype was seen repeatedly, ten times or more. DNA of the CDR3: TGTGCCAGCAGTGAATCGGGGGAAGGGGAGCTGTTTTTT. Protein product: CASSESGEGELFF. The V and J genes are TRBV6-4 and TRBJ2-2; possible D gene TRBD2, 6 bases. With 3 bases removed from V and 8 bases from J, the gap between germline ends came to 10 bases. Germline CDR1 and CDR2: MRHNA and SNTAGT. This CDR3 has 13 amino acids.

The chain recombines TRBV19 with TRBJ1-6; a possible D gene is TRBD1 (5 bases). V was clipped by 7 bases and J by 8 bases, with 9 bases between them. From germline, CDR1 is LNHDA and CDR2 SQIVND (reference sequence). The CDR3 has 12 amino acids. In DNA form, the CDR3 reads TGTGCCAGTACCAGGGCAGATTCACCCCTCCACTTT. Protein: CASTRADSPLHF.

This chain uses TRBV5-1 with TRBJ2-3, with 7 bases aligning to TRBD2. Germline V CDR1 and CDR2: SGHRS, YFSETQ. V gave up 2 bases and J gave up 1 base; unmatched junction bases: 10. This CDR3 region has 17 residues. The CDR3 region has the DNA TGCGCCAGCAGCTTAAGGGGTGGCGGGGGTCGCACAGATACGCAGTATTTT. Translation gives CASSLRGGGGRTDTQYF.

This clonotype occurred many times. The chain recombines TRBV11-2 with TRBJ2-3, with a tentative D call TRBD1 (6 bases). CDR1 is SGHAT, CDR2 FQNNGV, per germline. The CDR3 totals 16 residues. Deletions cut 1 base from V and 7 bases from J, with 18 bases between. CDR3 DNA: TGTGCCAGCAGCTTAGTTCCACAGGGCTTACGGAATACGCAGTATTTT. Translated: CASSLVPQGLRNTQYF. Full variable domain (remainder filled in from reference TRBV11-2 and TRBJ2-3): EAGVAQSPRYKIIEKRQSVAFWCNPISGHATLYWYQQILGQGPKLLIQFQNNGVVDDSQLPKDRFSAERLKGVDSTLKIQPAKLEDSAVYLCASSLVPQGLRNTQYFGPGTRLTVL.

This clonotype has ten or more counts. The chain joins TRBV5-1 to TRBJ2-7; D gene uncertain. The CDR3 loop spans 14 amino acids. Germline loops: CDR1 SGHRS, CDR2 YFSETQ. The V end was cut by 4 bases, the J end by 3 bases, with 14 bases between. The CDR3 spells CASSQGPTGYEQYF. CDR3 in DNA: TGCGCCAGCAGCCAAGGGCCCACCGGCTACGAGCAGTACTTC.

The chain uses TRBV2 and TRBJ2-7; D not certain. V lost 4 bases and J lost 7, with 17 bases in between. CDR3 length equals 14 residues. CDR1 and CDR2 from the germline V gene are SNHLY and FYNNEI. In nucleotides, the CDR3 is TGTGCCAGCAGTGCCGAGAGCCTCCTAGGTGAGCAGTACTTC. Translation gives CASSAESLLGEQYF.